This passage covers 22 T cell receptor beta chains from one sample sequenced in a study of cytomegalovirus exposure and HLA in healthy donors. A multiplex PCR was run with 60 Vbeta primers and 13 Jbeta primers. The method was immunoSEQ multiplex PCR; TCRdb's version includes in-frame clones alone and lacks a portion of them. The table records roughly 130,000 clones, around 83% of them present only once. Sequencing used PBMCs. These receptors came from a woman aged 18-29 years in good health and CMV-seropositive.

The V gene is TRBV5-6, the J gene TRBJ1-1, with 7 bases that match TRBD1. The V gene's germline CDR1 is SGHDT and CDR2 YYEEEE. Trimming removed 8 bases from V and 5 bases from J; junction bases left unmatched: 12. The CDR3 runs to 14 residues. The CDR3 here is CASQPGQLGTEAFF. CDR3 nucleotides: TGTGCCAGTCAACCGGGACAGTTGGGGACTGAAGCTTTCTTT. The whole variable domain, remainder taken from reference TRBV5-6 and TRBJ1-1, is DAGVTQSPTHLIKTRGQQVTLRCSPKSGHDTVSWYQQALGQGPQFIFQYYEEEERQRGNFPDRFSGHQFPNYSSELNVNALLLGDSALYLCASQPGQLGTEAFFGQGTRLTVV.

This clone was observed once. This chain links TRBV6-5 with TRBJ2-7, with TRBD2 matching 8 bases. CDR3 length: 15 residues. V lost 2 bases and J lost 4; bases outside the gene matches: 7. CDR1 is MNHEY, CDR2 SVGAGI, per germline. The CDR3 bases are TGTGCCAGCAGTTACATTGGCGGGGGGCAGTACGAGCAGTACTTC. Its protein product is CASSYIGGGQYEQYF.

This rearrangement joins TRBV27 to TRBJ2-1, with D possibly being TRBD1 (5 bases). Germline values: CDR1 MNHEY, CDR2 SMNVEV (reference sequence). The V end lost 1 base, the J end lost 7 bases, and 17 bases lay between the germline ends. The CDR3 extends over 16 amino acids. The CDR3 nucleotides are TGTGCCAGCAGTTTATTTGGGGCCTCCGACGGGAATGAGCAGTTCTTC. Translating it yields CASSLFGASDGNEQFF.

The chain recombines TRBV19 with TRBJ1-1; possibly TRBD1 for D (5 bases). There are 15 residues in the CDR3. Trimming took 5 bases from V and 3 from J, leaving 16 bases between them. The germline gives CDR1 LNHDA, CDR2 SQIVND (reference sequence). CDR3 amino acids: CASSEKGVRYTEAFF. The CDR3 DNA sequence: TGTGCCAGTAGTGAGAAAGGGGTGAGGTACACTGAAGCTTTCTTT.

The V gene is TRBV7-2, the J gene TRBJ1-2; weak D call: TRBD1 (6 bases). The V end was cut by 5 bases, the J end by 6 bases, with 13 bases between. The V gene's germline CDR1 is SGHTA and CDR2 FQGNSA. The CDR3 runs 13 residues. The CDR3 region is CASSTTGTDGYTF. For the CDR3, the DNA is TGTGCCAGCAGCACTACAGGGACGGATGGCTACACCTTC.

In its sample, this clone was seen a few times. This CDR3 reads CASSAGRDTEAFF. In DNA form, the CDR3 reads TGTGCCAGTAGTGCAGGGAGGGACACTGAAGCTTTCTTT. V gene TRBV19 combines with J gene TRBJ1-1; the D gene is possibly TRBD1 (5 bases). This CDR3 comprises 13 residues. Germline V gene sequence: CDR1 LNHDA, CDR2 SQIVND (reference sequence). V lost 5 bases to trimming and J lost 3 bases, with 10 bases between them.

This clone has a single count. The rearrangement links TRBV6-5 to TRBJ1-1, with D unresolved. Looked up from germline, CDR1 is MNHEY and CDR2 is SVGAGI. The CDR3 totals 13 residues. V gave up 7 bases and J gave up 4 bases, with 13 bases separating them. CDR3 DNA sequence: TGTGCCAGCACGAGTCCCCGGGGCACTGAAGCTTTCTTT. It specifies CASTSPRGTEAFF.

This rearrangement joins TRBV6-5 to TRBJ1-2, with D maybe TRBD1 (6 bases). V gave up 2 bases and J gave up 2 bases, with 12 bases separating them. The CDR3 length is 15 residues. From germline, CDR1 is MNHEY and CDR2 SVGAGI. The CDR3 coding sequence is TGTGCCAGCAGTTACGGTCTGGGGGCGAACTATGGCTACACCTTC. Amino acids: CASSYGLGANYGYTF.

The V and J genes are TRBV5-4 and TRBJ2-1; 8 bases are shared with TRBD2. Unmatched junction bases numbered 10, after V lost 6 bases and J lost 8 bases. Germline V lookup: CDR1 SGHNT, CDR2 YYREEE (reference sequence). The CDR3 covers 14 residues. Here the CDR3 DNA reads TGTGCCAGCAACCCGGGACTAGTTTTCGATGAGCAGTTCTTC. Its translation is CASNPGLVFDEQFF.

This rearrangement joins TRBV19 to TRBJ1-1, with D perhaps matching TRBD1 (5 bases). V lost 3 bases to trimming and J lost 6 bases, with 14 bases between them. The CDR3 loop spans 14 amino acids. CDR1 and CDR2 (germline): LNHDA, SQIVND (reference sequence). The CDR3 sequence: CASSMGGGWAEAFF. CDR3 bases: TGTGCCAGTAGTATGGGGGGGGGATGGGCTGAAGCTTTCTTT.

The rearrangement joins TRBV6-4 to TRBJ2-3, with 11 bases that match TRBD2. Germline CDR1 MRHNA, CDR2 SNTAGT. The length of the CDR3 is 16 residues. After removal of 4 bases from V and 3 bases from J, the junction contained 6 bases not matched to a gene. The CDR3 region is CASSVVLAGGTDTQYF. The CDR3 DNA reads TGTGCCAGCAGTGTGGTCCTAGCGGGGGGTACAGATACGCAGTATTTT.

The chain combines TRBV19 with TRBJ1-3; possibly TRBD1 for D (5 bases). Trimming pared 10 bases from V and 4 bases from J, leaving 17 bases between. Germline CDR1 is LNHDA and CDR2 is SQIVND (reference sequence). The CDR3 has 14 residues. The CDR3 reads CATNSRGSGNTIYF. CDR3 sequence (DNA): TGTGCCACCAATAGTAGGGGATCCGGAAACACCATATATTTT.

The chain joins TRBV19 to TRBJ2-1; D is uncertain. V lost 3 bases to trimming and J lost 5 bases, with 8 bases between them. The CDR3 has 13 residues. Germline values: CDR1 LNHDA, CDR2 SQIVND (reference sequence). CDR3 residues: CASSMIHNNEQFF. The CDR3 coding sequence is TGTGCCAGTAGTATGATACACAACAATGAGCAGTTCTTC.

V is TRBV18 and J is TRBJ1-2, with D perhaps TRBD1 (5 bases). V was clipped by 1 base and J by 5 bases, with 11 bases between them. CDR3 length: 14 residues. The germline gives CDR1 KGHSH, CDR2 LQKENI. The CDR3 nucleotides read TGTGCCAGCTCACCACTAGATGGGGGGTATGGCTACACCTTC. Protein: CASSPLDGGYGYTF.

The rearrangement links TRBV6-5 to TRBJ1-2; 8 bases match TRBD1. Trimming removed 6 bases from V and 2 bases from J; junction bases left unmatched: 8. The CDR3 covers 15 residues. Germline V gene sequence: CDR1 MNHEY, CDR2 SVGAGI. As DNA, the CDR3 is TGTGCCAGCAGACCAGACAGGGGTCCAAACTATGGCTACACCTTC. This sequence encodes CASRPDRGPNYGYTF.

The chain has TRBV5-6 and TRBJ2-7, with 11 bases fitting TRBD2. With V trimmed by 3 bases and J by 4 bases, 3 bases remained unmatched. Germline lookup yields CDR1 SGHDT and CDR2 YYEEEE. The CDR3 totals 14 residues. The CDR3 nucleotides are TGTGCCAGCAGCTCCTTAGCGGGGGGGTACGAGCAGTACTTC. As protein: CASSSLAGGYEQYF.

In this sample, this clone turned up once. The chain links TRBV10-3 to TRBJ2-5; 7 bases are a match to TRBD1. Germline V gene data show CDR1 as ENHRY and CDR2 as SYGVKD. This CDR3 comprises 13 residues. The junction had 2 bases not matched to a gene; V was cut back by 6 bases and J by 1 base. The CDR3: CAISRDSQETQYF. CDR3 sequence (DNA): TGTGCCATCAGCCGGGACAGCCAAGAGACCCAGTACTTC.

The V call is TRBV11-3, the J call TRBJ2-5; 7 bases align to TRBD1. The V and J ends lost 1 base and 5 bases, in that order; junction bases with no gene match: 4. The CDR3 sequence is 14 residues long. CDR1 is SGHNT, CDR2 YENEEA, per germline. The chain's CDR3 is CASSLGHRGETQYF. CDR3 in DNA: TGTGCCAGCAGCTTAGGTCACAGGGGTGAGACCCAGTACTTC.

In its sample, this clone was seen once. The chain couples TRBV5-1 to TRBJ2-3; no clear D gene. V lost 1 base and J 5 bases, leaving 11 bases between the germline ends. There are 14 residues in the CDR3. CDR1 is SGHRS and CDR2 is YFSETQ in the germline V gene. The CDR3, as DNA: TGCGCCAGCAGCTTGTCCCCTTACGGAGATACGCAGTATTTT. Translating it yields CASSLSPYGDTQYF. Filled out from reference TRBV5-1 and TRBJ2-3, the complete variable domain reads KAGVTQTPRYLIKTRGQQVTLSCSPISGHRSVSWYQQTPGQGLQFLFEYFSETQRNKGNFPGRFSGRQFSNSRSEMNVSTLELGDSALYLCASSLSPYGDTQYFGPGTRLTVL.

CDR3: CASSPNIAGSYNEQFF. Here the CDR3 DNA reads TGCGCCAGCAGCCCAAACATAGCGGGGTCCTACAATGAGCAGTTCTTC. The chain uses TRBV5-1 and TRBJ2-1; 8 positions agree with TRBD2. The V and J ends lost 4 bases and 1 base, in that order; junction bases with no gene match: 7. Germline CDR1 is SGHRS and CDR2 is YFSETQ. This CDR3 is built from 16 residues.

This chain joins TRBV19 and TRBJ2-7; weak D call: TRBD1 (5 bases). Trimming took off 3 bases at V and 5 bases at J, with 11 bases between the two ends. The V gene's germline CDR1 is LNHDA and CDR2 SQIVND (reference sequence). The CDR3 runs 13 residues. In DNA form, the CDR3 reads TGTGCCAGTAGTATTGGCCCCAGGGACGAGCAGTACTTC. It yields the protein CASSIGPRDEQYF.

The chain has TRBV15 and TRBJ2-7; no clear D gene. The CDR3 is made up of 15 amino acids. In germline, CDR1 is LNHNV, CDR2 YYDKDF (reference sequence). With 0 bases removed from V and 2 bases from J, the gap between germline ends came to 11 bases. CDR3 sequence (DNA): TGTGCCACCAGCAGAGATCTTGGCAACACCTACGAGCAGTACTTC. Translated: CATSRDLGNTYEQYF.